This T cell receptor beta chain was recorded in a study of blood T cell repertoires in COVID-19. Study details: Acute and convalescent COVID-19 samples came from the United States, Italy and Spain. The analysed material was cDNA or gDNA that came from T cells, B-cell-depleted T cells, or PBMCs.

The CDR3 has 15 amino acids. Germline-derived CDR1 and CDR2 are LNHDA and SQIVND (reference sequence). V lost 6 bases, J lost 7 bases, and 12 bases stayed unmatched. In the authors' methods: Reference gene primer amplification gave nucleated cell count estimates. The method was immunoSEQ multiplex PCR; TCRdb's version includes in-frame clones alone and lacks a portion of them. For V, J and clone size, that table is used; D and trimming come from the DNA. The sample contains some 150,000 clones, approximately 80% of which appear only once. The source material was peripheral blood. This TCR was recovered from a man aged 70-80 years with acute or convalescent COVID-19. The chain joins TRBV19 to TRBJ2-1; 7 bases are shared with TRBD2. The DNA for the CDR3 is TGTGCCAGTAGGCCGAGACTAGCTACTCGAAATGAGCAGTTCTTC. Its translation is CASRPRLATRNEQFF.